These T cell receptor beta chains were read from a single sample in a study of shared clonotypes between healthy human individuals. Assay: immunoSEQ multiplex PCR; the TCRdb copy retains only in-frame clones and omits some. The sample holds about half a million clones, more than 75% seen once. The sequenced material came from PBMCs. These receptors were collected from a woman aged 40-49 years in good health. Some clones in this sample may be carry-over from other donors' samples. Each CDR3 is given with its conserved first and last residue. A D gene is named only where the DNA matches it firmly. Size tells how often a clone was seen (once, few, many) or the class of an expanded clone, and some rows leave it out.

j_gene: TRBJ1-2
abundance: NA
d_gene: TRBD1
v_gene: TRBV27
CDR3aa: CASSFRAGGGYGYTF
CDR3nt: TGTGCCAGCAGTTTTAGGGCAGGGGGCGGGTATGGCTACACCTTC

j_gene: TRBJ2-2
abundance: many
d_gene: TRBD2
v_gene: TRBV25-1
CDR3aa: CASSESGVRWNTGELFF
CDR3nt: TGTGCCAGCAGTGAAAGCGGGGTTCGGTGGAACACCGGGGAGCTGTTTTTT

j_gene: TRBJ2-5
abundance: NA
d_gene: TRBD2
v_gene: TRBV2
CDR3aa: CASTSSSGFGETQYF
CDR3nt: TGTGCCAGCACCTCTTCTAGCGGTTTTGGCGAGACCCAGTACTTC

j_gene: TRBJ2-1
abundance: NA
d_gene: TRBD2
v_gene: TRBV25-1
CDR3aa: CASSELAGGGSYNEQFF
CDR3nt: TGTGCCAGCAGTGAATTAGCGGGAGGAGGGTCCTACAATGAGCAGTTCTTC

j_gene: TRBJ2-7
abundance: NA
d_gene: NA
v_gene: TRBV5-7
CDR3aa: CASSPQWENVHEQYF
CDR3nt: TGTGCCAGCAGCCCGCAGTGGGAGAACGTTCACGAGCAGTACTTC

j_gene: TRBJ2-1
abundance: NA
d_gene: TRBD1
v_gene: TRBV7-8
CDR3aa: CASSVGQGADEQFF
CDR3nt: TGTGCCAGCAGCGTCGGACAGGGGGCTGATGAGCAGTTCTTC

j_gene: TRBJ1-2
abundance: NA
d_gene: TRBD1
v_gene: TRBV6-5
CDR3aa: CASRQGAAGYTF
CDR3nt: TGTGCCAGCAGACAGGGGGCCGCTGGCTACACCTTC

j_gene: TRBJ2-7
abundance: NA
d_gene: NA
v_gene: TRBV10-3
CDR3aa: CASISEGGGEQYF
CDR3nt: TGTGCCAGCATCTCTGAGGGAGGGGGCGAGCAGTACTTC

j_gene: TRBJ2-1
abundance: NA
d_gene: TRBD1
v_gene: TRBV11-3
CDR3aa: CASSSTGGTHFF
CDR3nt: TGTGCCAGCAGCTCTACAGGGGGTACCCATTTCTTC

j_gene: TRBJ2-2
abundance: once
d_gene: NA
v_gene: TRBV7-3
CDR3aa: CASSGLGELFF
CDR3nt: TGTGCCTCCAGCGGCCTCGGGGAGCTGTTTTTT

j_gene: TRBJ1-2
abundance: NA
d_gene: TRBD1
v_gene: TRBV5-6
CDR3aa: CASSFKTGGYYGYTF
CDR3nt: TGTGCCAGCAGCTTCAAGACAGGGGGCTACTATGGCTACACCTTC

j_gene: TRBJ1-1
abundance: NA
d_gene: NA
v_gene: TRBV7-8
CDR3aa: CASSLVTEAFF
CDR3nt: TGTGCCAGCAGCTTAGTCACTGAAGCTTTCTTT

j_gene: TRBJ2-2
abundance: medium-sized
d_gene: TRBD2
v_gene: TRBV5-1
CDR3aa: CASSAELAGQNTGELFF
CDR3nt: TGCGCCAGCAGCGCAGAACTAGCGGGACAAAACACCGGGGAGCTGTTTTTT

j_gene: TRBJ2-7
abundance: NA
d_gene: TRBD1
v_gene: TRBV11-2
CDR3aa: CASSLTGTGEYEQYF
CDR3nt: TGTGCCAGCAGCTTAACCGGGACAGGGGAGTACGAGCAGTACTTC

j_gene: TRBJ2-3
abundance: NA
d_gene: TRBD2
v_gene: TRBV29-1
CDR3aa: CSGLAGVADTQYF
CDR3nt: TGCAGCGGGCTAGCGGGAGTTGCAGATACGCAGTATTTT

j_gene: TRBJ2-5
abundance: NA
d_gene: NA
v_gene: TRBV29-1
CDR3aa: CSVAEGARETQYF
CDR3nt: TGCAGCGTTGCCGAGGGAGCAAGGGAGACCCAGTACTTC

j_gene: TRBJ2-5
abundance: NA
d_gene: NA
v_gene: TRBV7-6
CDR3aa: CASSLERVETQYF
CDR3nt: TGTGCCAGCAGCTTAGAGCGCGTAGAGACCCAGTACTTC

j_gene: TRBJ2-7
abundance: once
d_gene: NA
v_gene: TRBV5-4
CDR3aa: CASSLVGAYSEQYF
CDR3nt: TGTGCCAGCAGCTTGGTCGGGGCTTACTCTGAGCAGTACTTC

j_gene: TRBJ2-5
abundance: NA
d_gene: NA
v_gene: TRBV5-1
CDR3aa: CASSLVGFQETQYF
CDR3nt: TGCGCCAGCAGCTTGGTCGGCTTCCAAGAGACCCAGTACTTC

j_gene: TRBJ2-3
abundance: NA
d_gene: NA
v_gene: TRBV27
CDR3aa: CASRFTNTDTQYF
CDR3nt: TGTGCCAGCAGGTTCACTAACACAGATACGCAGTATTTT

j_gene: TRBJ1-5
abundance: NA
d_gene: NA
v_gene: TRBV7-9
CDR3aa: CASSLGQGRNQPQHF
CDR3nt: TGTGCCAGCAGCTTGGGGCAGGGTCGCAATCAGCCCCAGCATTTT

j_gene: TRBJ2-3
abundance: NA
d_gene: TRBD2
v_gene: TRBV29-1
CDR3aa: CSVDGGRALSDTQYF
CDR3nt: TGCAGCGTTGATGGTGGGAGGGCCTTATCAGATACGCAGTATTTT

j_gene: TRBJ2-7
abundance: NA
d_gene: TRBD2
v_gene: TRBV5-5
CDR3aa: CASSQGLADTYEQYF
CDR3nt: TGTGCCAGCAGCCAGGGACTAGCGGACACCTACGAGCAGTACTTC

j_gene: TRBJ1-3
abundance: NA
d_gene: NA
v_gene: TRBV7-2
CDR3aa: CASSLVPYGNTIYF
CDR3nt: TGTGCCAGCAGCTTAGTCCCGTATGGAAACACCATATATTTT

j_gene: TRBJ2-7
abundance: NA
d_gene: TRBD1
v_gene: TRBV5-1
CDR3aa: CASSFVGQIYEQYF
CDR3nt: TGCGCCAGCAGCTTCGTGGGACAGATCTACGAGCAGTACTTC

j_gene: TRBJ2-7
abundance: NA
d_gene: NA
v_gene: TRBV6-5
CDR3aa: CASSYSLGTYEQYF
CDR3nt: TGTGCCAGCAGTTACTCTTTAGGGACTTACGAGCAGTACTTC

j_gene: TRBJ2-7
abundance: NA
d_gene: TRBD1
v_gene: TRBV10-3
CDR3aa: CAISDTGVLSEQYF
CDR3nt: TGTGCCATCAGTGACACAGGGGTACTAAGCGAGCAGTACTTC